Here is one T cell receptor beta chain with its context. This sample is drawn from a study of OX40 agonist ivuxolimab in advanced cancers. Study details: Clinicians treated patients with ivuxolimab, an agonistic anti-OX40 (CD134) antibody. Patients were around 83% male with ages about 20 to 79, mean about 54.

With V trimmed by 5 bases and J by 4 bases, 15 bases remained unmatched. The germline V gene has CDR1 SEHNR and CDR2 FQNEAQ (reference sequence). The CDR3 is 18 amino acids. Assay used: immunoSEQ multiplex PCR; TCRdb lists only in-frame clones, some missing. This sample has 150,000 to 170,000 clones, with around 94% found just once. This chain links TRBV7-9 with TRBJ2-1; 9 bases match TRBD2. The TCR was taken from an adult with an advanced solid tumor such as melanoma, head and neck, liver or kidney cancer. The starting material was CD4+ or CD8+ T cells sorted from blood, obtained in a trial of the OX40 agonist ivuxolimab. CDR3 bases: TGTGCCAGCAGCCCCAGAGGGGCTACTAGCGGGCCTTACAATGAGCAGTTCTTC. Encoded protein: CASSPRGATSGPYNEQFF. Full variable domain (outside the CDR3, taken from reference TRBV7-9 and TRBJ2-1): DTGVSQNPRHKITKRGQNVTFRCDPISEHNRLYWYRQTLGQGPEFLTYFQNEAQLEKSRLLSDRFSAERPKGSFSTLEIQRTEQGDSAMYLCASSPRGATSGPYNEQFFGPGTRLTVL.